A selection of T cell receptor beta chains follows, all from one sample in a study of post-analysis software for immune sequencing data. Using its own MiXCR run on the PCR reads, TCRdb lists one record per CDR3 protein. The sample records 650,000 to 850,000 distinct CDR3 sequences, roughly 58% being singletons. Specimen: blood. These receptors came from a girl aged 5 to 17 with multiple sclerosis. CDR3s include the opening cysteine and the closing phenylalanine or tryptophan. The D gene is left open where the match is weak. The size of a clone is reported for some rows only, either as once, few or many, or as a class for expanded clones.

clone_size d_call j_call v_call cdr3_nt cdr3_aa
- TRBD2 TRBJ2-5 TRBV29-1 TGCAGCGTCCGTCCCCCGGGACTAGCGGGAGTAGAGACCCAGTACTTC CSVRPPGLAGVETQYF
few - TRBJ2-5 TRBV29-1 TGCAGCGTTGCTTGGGACGTCCGCGGCTCGGAGACCCAGTACTTC CSVAWDVRGSETQYF
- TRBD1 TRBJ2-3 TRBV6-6 TGTGCCAGCAGTTTTTACACAGGGGGCGTTGCGGATACGCAGTATTTT CASSFYTGGVADTQYF
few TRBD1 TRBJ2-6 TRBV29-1 TGCAGCGTTGGCAGGACAGGGGCTGGGGCCAACGTCCTGACTTTC CSVGRTGAGANVLTF
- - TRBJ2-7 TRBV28 TGTGCCAGCACCTTTGGTAGTGGGGCGCAGTACTTC CASTFGSGAQYF
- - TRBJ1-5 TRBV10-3 TGTGCCGCCAATCAGGAGGGAGTCGGGAGCAATCAGCCCCAGCATTTT CAANQEGVGSNQPQHF
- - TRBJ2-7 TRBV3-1 TGTGCCAGCAGTAATCGGACTGGAGACTACGAGCAGTACTTC CASSNRTGDYEQYF
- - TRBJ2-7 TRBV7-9 TGTGCCAGCAGCTTAATTAGAACAGGGAGCTCCTACGAGCAGTACTTC CASSLIRTGSSYEQYF
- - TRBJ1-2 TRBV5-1 TGCGCCAGCAGCTTGGAAGGGACACGATCTAACTATGGCTACACCTTC CASSLEGTRSNYGYTF
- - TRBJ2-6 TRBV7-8 TGTGCCAGCAGGTCGACAGGCTCTGGGGCCAACGTCCTGACTTTC CASRSTGSGANVLTF
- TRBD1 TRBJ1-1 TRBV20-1 TGCAGTGCTGGGACAGTGAACACTGAAGCTTTCTTT CSAGTVNTEAFF
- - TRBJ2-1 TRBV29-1 TGCAGCGGTCGGGGGCTAGCGTATGAGCAGTTCTTC CSGRGLAYEQFF
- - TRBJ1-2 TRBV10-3 TGTGCCATCAGTGACTCGCTGCACAGCGGCTACACCTTC CAISDSLHSGYTF
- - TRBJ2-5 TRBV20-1 TGCAGTGCGTCAACCCCCGGGACGGCAAAAGAGACCCAGTACTTC CSASTPGTAKETQYF
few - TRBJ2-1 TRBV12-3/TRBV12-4 TGTGCCAGCCGAGCACCCTCCTACAATGAGCAGTTCTTC CASRAPSYNEQFF
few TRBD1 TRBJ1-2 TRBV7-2 TGTGCCAGCAGCTTAGGTCCGGGACAGGGGGGTGGCTACACCTTC CASSLGPGQGGGYTF
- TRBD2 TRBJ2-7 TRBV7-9 TGTGCCAGCAGCTTAGGCGCTAGCGGGGGAGACGTTCGCGACGAGCAGTACTTC CASSLGASGGDVRDEQYF
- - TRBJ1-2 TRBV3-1 TGTGCCAGCAGCGATGACAGCGATATCTATGGCCACACCTTC CASSDDSDIYGHTF
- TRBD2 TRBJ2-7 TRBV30 TGTGCCTGGAGTGCTCAGGGAGGGGCGGGTAGGAGCTCCTACGAGCAGTACTTC CAWSAQGGAGRSSYEQYF
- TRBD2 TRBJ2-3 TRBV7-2 TGTGCCAGCAGCTTAGCCGCGACTAGCGGGGGAACTAGCACAGATACGCAGTATTTT CASSLAATSGGTSTDTQYF
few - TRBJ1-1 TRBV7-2 TGTGCCAGCAGCTTAGTCGGGGGGACCACTGAAGCTTTCTTT CASSLVGGTTEAFF
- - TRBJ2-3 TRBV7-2 TGTGCCAGCAGCTTAGTGGGAGGACGGCACCAAAGCACAGATACGCAGTATTTT CASSLVGGRHQSTDTQYF
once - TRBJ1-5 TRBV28 TGTGCCAGCAGAGCATCCTTTTCGGGGCCCAGCCTGGGCAATCAGCCCCAGCATTTT CASRASFSGPSLGNQPQHF
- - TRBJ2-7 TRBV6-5 TGTGCCAGCAGCAAACCACCCGGGGCCCAGTACTTC CASSKPPGAQYF
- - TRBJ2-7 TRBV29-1 TGCAGCGTTGCGCACAACGAGCAGTACTTC CSVAHNEQYF
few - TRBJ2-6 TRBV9 TGTGCCAGCAGCGTAGGTGTGGCACCGGGGACAGGGGCCAACGTCCTGACTTTC CASSVGVAPGTGANVLTF
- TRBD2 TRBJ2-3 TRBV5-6 TGTGCCAGCAGCTTGGGTCTGACTAGCGGGGGGCGGACAGATACGCAGTATTTT CASSLGLTSGGRTDTQYF
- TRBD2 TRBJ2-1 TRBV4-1 TGCGCCAGCAGCCAAGAATATCTAGCGGTAAATGAGCAGTTCTTC CASSQEYLAVNEQFF
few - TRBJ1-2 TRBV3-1 TGTGCCAGCAGCCAAGATCGACAGACCTATGGCTACACCTTC CASSQDRQTYGYTF
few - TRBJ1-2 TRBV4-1 TGCGCCAGCAGCCAAGACTCGACGAAAGATGTTAACTATGGCTACACCTTC CASSQDSTKDVNYGYTF
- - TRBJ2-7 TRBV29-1 TGCAGCGTTCAAACAGTTCTCCTCCCCGAGCAGTACTTC CSVQTVLLPEQYF
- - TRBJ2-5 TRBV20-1 TGCAGTGCTAGTTATGGAGCGGCGAGGTCTGAGACCCAGTACTTC CSASYGAARSETQYF
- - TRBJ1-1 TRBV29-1 TGCAGCGTTGCTCGGCGAATGAACACTGAAGCTTTCTTT CSVARRMNTEAFF
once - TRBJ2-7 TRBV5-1 TGCGCCAGCAACGCAGGGCCCCCCTACGAGCAGTACTTC CASNAGPPYEQYF
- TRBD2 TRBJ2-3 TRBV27 TGTGCCAGCAGTCCCGCCCGACTAGCGGGAGTTATCACAGATACGCAGTATTTT CASSPARLAGVITDTQYF
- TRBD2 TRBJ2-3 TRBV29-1 TGCACCATGGCTAGCGGGGGCACAGATACGCAGTATTTT CTMASGGTDTQYF
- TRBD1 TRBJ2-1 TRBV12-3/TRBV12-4 TGTGCCAGCAGTCCTCGACAGGGTGGATGGGGTGAGCAGTTCTTC CASSPRQGGWGEQFF
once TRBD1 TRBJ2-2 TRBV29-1 TGCAGCGCCAGGGACAGGCCTCTACCCGGGGAGCTGTTTTTT CSARDRPLPGELFF
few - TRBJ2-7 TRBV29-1 TGCAGCGCGCCCGTAGGCTACTACTACGAGCAGTACTTC CSAPVGYYYEQYF
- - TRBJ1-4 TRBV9 TGTGCCAGCAGCGTAGCCCCAGACACCGATGAAAAACTGTTTTTT CASSVAPDTDEKLFF
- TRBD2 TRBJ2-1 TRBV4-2 TGTGCCAGCAGCCAAGGGGGACTAGCGGGAGCTCGGTACAATGAGCAGTTCTTC CASSQGGLAGARYNEQFF
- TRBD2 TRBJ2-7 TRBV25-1 TGTGCCAGCAGTGAATATGCCGCGGGGGGGGCCGAGCAGTACTTC CASSEYAAGGAEQYF
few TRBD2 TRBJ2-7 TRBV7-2 TGTGCCAGCAGCCGGAAGGCTACTAGCGGTCCCGTTTCCTACGAGCAGTACTTC CASSRKATSGPVSYEQYF
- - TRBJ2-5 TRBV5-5 TGTGCCAGCAGCTTGGCGGAGCATGACCAAGAGACCCAGTACTTC CASSLAEHDQETQYF
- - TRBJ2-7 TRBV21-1 TGTGCCAGCAGCAGAGGTCGTCTATGGGAGCAGTACTTC CASSRGRLWEQYF
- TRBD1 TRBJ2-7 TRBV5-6 TGTGCCAGCAGCGTAGACAGGGGGCGCTTCTACGAGCAGTACTTC CASSVDRGRFYEQYF
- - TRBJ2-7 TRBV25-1 TGTGCCAGCAGTGACCCGTATAAGGGCTACGAGCAGTACTTC CASSDPYKGYEQYF
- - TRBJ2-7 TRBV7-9 TGTGCCAGCGGCTTGACAGATTACGAGCAGTACTTC CASGLTDYEQYF
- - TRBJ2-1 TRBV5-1 TGCGCCAGCAGCTTGGAAGGGCTCTCCTACAATGAGCAGTTCTTC CASSLEGLSYNEQFF
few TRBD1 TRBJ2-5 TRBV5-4 TGTGCCAGCAGCTTGATAGGGGGCGGCGAGACCCAGTACTTC CASSLIGGGETQYF
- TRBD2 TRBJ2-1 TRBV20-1 TGCAGTGCTAGAGACTTTAGCGGGAACAATGAGCAGTTCTTC CSARDFSGNNEQFF
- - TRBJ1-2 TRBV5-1 TGCGCCAGCAGCTTGTTGGGAATAGGGTATGGCTACACCTTC CASSLLGIGYGYTF
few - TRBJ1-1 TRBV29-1 TGCAGCGCTGGGGGACCCGCCAACCCTCAGGCTTTCTTT CSAGGPANPQAFF
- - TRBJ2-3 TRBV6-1 TGTGCCAGCGGGGCAGCTCCCTTTAGCACAGATACGCAGTATTTT CASGAAPFSTDTQYF
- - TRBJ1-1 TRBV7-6 TGTGCCAGCAGCTTAGTTTCAGGAGGATCTGAAGCTTTCTTT CASSLVSGGSEAFF
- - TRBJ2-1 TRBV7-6 TGTGCCAGCAGCGCTGGGACGGACTCCTACAATGAGCAGTTCTTC CASSAGTDSYNEQFF
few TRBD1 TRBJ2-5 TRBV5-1 TGCGCCAGCAGCAGGACAGGGGATGAGACCCAGTACTTC CASSRTGDETQYF
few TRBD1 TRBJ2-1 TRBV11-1 TGTGCCAGCAGCCACTCAAAAAAAACCGGGACAGGGGTCCTCAATGAGCAGTTCTTC CASSHSKKTGTGVLNEQFF
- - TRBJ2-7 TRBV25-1 TGTGCCAGCAGTGCCCGGAACTCCTACGAGCAGTACTTC CASSARNSYEQYF